Following are 30 T cell receptor beta chains from one sample sequenced in a study of blood T cell repertoires in COVID-19. Clones were read by immunoSEQ multiplex PCR, and TCRdb kept only the in-frame ones, dropping some. Of approximately 190,000 clones in the sample, around 84% were seen once. Material for sequencing was peripheral blood. These TCRs come from a man aged 25 to 40 with active or convalescent COVID-19.

V is TRBV7-2 and J is TRBJ1-2, with D perhaps TRBD1 (5 bases). The CDR3 is 14 amino acids. V was trimmed by 1 base and J by 4 bases, leaving 10 bases between them. Germline values: CDR1 SGHTA, CDR2 FQGNSA. The CDR3 loop reads CASSLGEGAYGYTF. The DNA for the CDR3 is TGTGCCAGCAGCTTAGGGGAAGGGGCCTATGGCTACACCTTC.

The chain recombines TRBV28 with TRBJ1-1, with 7 bases identical to TRBD1. The CDR3 extends over 14 amino acids. V trimming: 7 bases; J trimming: 1 base; junction bases outside the gene matches: 6. CDR1 and CDR2 from the germline V gene are MDHEN and SYDVKM. For the CDR3, the DNA is TGTGCCAGCATCGGGACAGTAGAGAACACTGAAGCTTTCTTT. Translation gives CASIGTVENTEAFF.

This chain links TRBV6-6 with TRBJ1-2, with D uncertain. Germline-derived CDR1 and CDR2 are MNHNY and SVGAGI (reference sequence). The CDR3 runs 14 residues. With 6 bases removed from V and 8 bases from J, the gap between germline ends came to 19 bases. The CDR3 protein is CASSHAELLAGYTF. The CDR3 coding sequence is TGTGCCAGCAGCCACGCCGAACTCCTAGCCGGCTACACCTTC.

This rearrangement joins TRBV10-1 to TRBJ1-1, with D possibly TRBD1 on 6 matching bases. Germline CDR1 WNHNN, CDR2 SYGVQD (reference sequence). V dropped 3 bases and J dropped 5 bases, with 10 bases sitting between them. The CDR3 has 13 amino acids. CDR3 coding DNA: TGCGCCAGCAGTGAAAACAGGGTGACTGAAGCTTTCTTT. This encodes CASSENRVTEAFF.

The chain combines TRBV10-2 with TRBJ2-3, with TRBD2 matching over 13 bases. The CDR3 consists of 14 residues. Germline CDR1 WSHSY, CDR2 SAAADI. The J segment lost 5 bases and the V segment lost 9 bases, leaving 5 bases of the junction unmatched. CDR3 nucleotide sequence: TGCGCCAGTCGGACTAGCGGGGGTGGAGATACGCAGTATTTT. This sequence encodes CASRTSGGGDTQYF.

This clone appeared once. The chain links TRBV29-1 to TRBJ1-1; 7 positions agree with TRBD1. V was clipped by 4 bases and J by 7 bases; unmatched bases: 6. CDR1 and CDR2 (germline): SQVTM, ANQGSEA. CDR3 length equals 12 residues. CDR3 residues: CSVGTGANEAFF. In DNA form, the CDR3 reads TGCAGCGTTGGTACAGGGGCGAATGAAGCTTTCTTT.

The chain joins TRBV27 to TRBJ1-1, with D maybe TRBD1 (5 bases). Trimming removed 2 bases from V and 1 base from J, with 5 bases in between. The CDR3 length is 13 residues. In germline, CDR1 is MNHEY, CDR2 SMNVEV (reference sequence). The CDR3 loop is CASSLTGNTEAFF. The CDR3 DNA follows: TGTGCCAGCAGTTTAACAGGGAACACTGAAGCTTTCTTT.

In its sample, this clone was seen once. This chain uses TRBV27 with TRBJ1-5; 7 nucleotides line up with TRBD1. The CDR3 is 13 amino acids. Germline values: CDR1 MNHEY, CDR2 SMNVEV (reference sequence). V shed 5 bases and J 7 bases; nucleotides not matched to a gene: 5. CDR3 residues: CASSPRGQQPQHF. The CDR3 DNA follows: TGTGCCAGCAGTCCGAGGGGGCAACAGCCCCAGCATTTT.

The genes are TRBV19 and TRBJ2-1; 8 bases line up with TRBD2. Germline CDR1 reads LNHDA; CDR2 reads SQIVND (reference sequence). The V gene end was trimmed by 5 bases and the J gene end by 0 bases; junction bases not matched to a gene: 9. The CDR3 covers 17 residues. CDR3 coding DNA: TGTGCCAGTAGTCCGGTGGGACTAGTGAGCTCCTACAATGAGCAGTTCTTC. This codes for CASSPVGLVSSYNEQFF.

J is TRBJ2-1 and V is TRBV6-6; perhaps TRBD2 as D (6 bases). V lost 5 bases, J lost 0 bases, and 14 bases lay in between. CDR1 and CDR2 from the germline V gene are MNHNY and SVGAGI (reference sequence). There are 16 residues in the CDR3. The DNA for the CDR3 is TGTGCCAGCAGTGGCCAGCGGGTCAGCTCCTACAATGAGCAGTTCTTC. This translates into CASSGQRVSSYNEQFF.

CDR3 sequence: CASSVSTEAFF. CDR3 coding DNA: TGTGCCAGCAGTGTTAGCACTGAAGCTTTCTTT. The chain employs TRBV2 and TRBJ1-1, with no clear D. The V gene's germline CDR1 is SNHLY and CDR2 FYNNEI. Trimming pared 4 bases from V and 4 bases from J, leaving 4 bases between. This CDR3 is built from 11 residues.

This clone turned up a few times. The V gene is TRBV12-3 or TRBV12-4, the J gene TRBJ1-3; no clear D. The CDR3 sequence is 13 residues long. V lost 11 bases and J lost 7, with 18 bases in between. CDR3 in amino acids: CALSSPERNTIYF. The CDR3 DNA reads as TGTGCCTTAAGTTCCCCAGAGCGGAACACCATATATTTT.

The chain carries TRBV7-6 and TRBJ2-1; 11 bases line up with TRBD1. CDR1 is SGHVS and CDR2 is FNYEAQ in the germline V gene. This CDR3 contains 15 residues. Trimming cost V 4 bases and J 4 bases; bases outside gene matches: 3. CDR3 loop: CASSSGTGGYNEQFF. The CDR3 bases are TGTGCCAGCAGCTCCGGGACAGGGGGTTACAATGAGCAGTTCTTC.

This clone has more than one count but fewer than ten. The rearrangement joins TRBV4-2 to TRBJ1-1, with TRBD1 matching over 7 bases. CDR3 length: 16 residues. V gave up 1 base and J gave up 0 bases; unmatched junction bases: 5. Germline V gene sequence: CDR1 LGHNA, CDR2 YNFKEQ. DNA for the CDR3: TGTGCCAGCAGCCAAGGACAGGGTTCGGTGAACACTGAAGCTTTCTTT. It is translated as CASSQGQGSVNTEAFF.

The chain has TRBV30 and TRBJ1-1; D is unclear. CDR1 GTSNPN and CDR2 SVGIG come from the germline V gene (reference sequence). This CDR3 contains 11 residues. Trimming removed 5 bases at V and 1 base at J, with 5 bases between. The CDR3 here is CAWGRNTEAFF. The CDR3 DNA is TGTGCCTGGGGACGGAACACTGAAGCTTTCTTT.

V gene TRBV12-5 combines with J gene TRBJ1-2; no reliable D call. The germline V and J ends were trimmed by 2 bases and 8 bases, with 9 bases remaining between them. Germline V CDR1 and CDR2: LGHNT, FRNRAP. This CDR3 has 12 residues. CDR3 residues: CASGLPSTGYTF. CDR3 DNA sequence: TGTGCTAGTGGTTTGCCCTCTACGGGCTACACCTTC.

This clone was picked up a small number of times. Other DNA sequences in the sample encode the same CDR3. This chain joins TRBV30 and TRBJ1-2; TRBD1 might be the D (6 bases). Germline CDR1 GTSNPN, CDR2 SVGIG (reference sequence). CDR3 size: 12 residues. V gave up 0 bases and J gave up 4 bases, with 6 bases separating them. The CDR3 is CAWSVQGYGYTF. The CDR3 DNA reads TGTGCCTGGAGTGTACAGGGCTATGGCTACACCTTC.

The V call is TRBV12-5, the J call TRBJ2-2, with TRBD1 identical over 9 bases. CDR1 and CDR2 from the germline V gene are LGHNT and FRNRAP. The J segment lost 2 bases and the V segment lost 5 bases, leaving 6 bases of the junction unmatched. This CDR3 is 16 amino acids long. The CDR3 bases are TGTGCTAGTGGTCCACCGGGACAGGGTAACACCGGGGAGCTGTTTTTT. Translation gives CASGPPGQGNTGELFF.

J is TRBJ2-1 and V is TRBV30; TRBD2 matches at 15 bases. The V gene end was trimmed by 1 base and the J gene end by 8 bases; junction bases not matched to a gene: 9. CDR1 and CDR2 from the germline V gene are GTSNPN and SVGIG (reference sequence). This CDR3 contains 17 residues. CDR3 sequence: CAWSATWTSGGVYEQFF. CDR3 nucleotides: TGTGCCTGGAGTGCCACCTGGACTAGCGGGGGGGTCTATGAGCAGTTCTTC.

This chain links TRBV5-8 with TRBJ2-1; D is perhaps TRBD1 (8 bases). Germline assignment: CDR1 SGHTS and CDR2 YDEGEE. The ends were cut back, 2 bases at V and 10 bases at J, with 22 bases in the middle. There are 16 residues in the CDR3. The DNA for the CDR3 is TGTGCCAGCAGCTTAGCGGGACAGGACAGGTTTCAGGAGCAGTTCTTC. It encodes CASSLAGQDRFQEQFF.

This clone was detected only a few times. The rearrangement links TRBV27 to TRBJ2-7, with 8 bases aligning to TRBD2. The CDR3 is made up of 15 amino acids. V trimming: 6 bases; J trimming: 2 bases; junction bases outside the gene matches: 9. The germline CDR1 and CDR2 sequences are MNHEY and SMNVEV (reference sequence). The CDR3 coding sequence is TGTGCCAGCAGGCTAAGCGGGAGCGCCGCCTACGAGCAGTACTTC. Translating it yields CASRLSGSAAYEQYF.

This chain joins TRBV11-2 and TRBJ2-7, with 7 positions matching TRBD1. V was clipped by 5 bases and J by 3 bases; unmatched bases: 7. This CDR3 contains 14 residues. Germline-derived CDR1 and CDR2 are SGHAT and FQNNGV. As DNA, the CDR3 is TGTGCCAGCAGCCTCGGGACAGAAAGCTACGAGCAGTACTTC. As protein: CASSLGTESYEQYF.

The rearrangement joins TRBV19 to TRBJ2-1, with 10 bases matching TRBD2. V shed 7 bases and J 6 bases; nucleotides not matched to a gene: 6. Germline loops: CDR1 LNHDA, CDR2 SQIVND (reference sequence). The CDR3 extends over 14 amino acids. CDR3: CASKASGSFNEQFF. The CDR3, as DNA: TGTGCCAGTAAAGCTAGCGGGAGTTTCAATGAGCAGTTCTTC.

V is TRBV28 and J is TRBJ2-7; 8 bases agree with TRBD1. Germline CDR1 reads MDHEN; CDR2 reads SYDVKM. J lost 7 bases, V lost 5 bases, and 7 bases had no gene match. This CDR3 spans 13 amino acids. CDR3 in DNA: TGTGCCAGCAGTACCGCCGGGACAGGAGAGCAGTACTTC. This sequence encodes CASSTAGTGEQYF.

The chain joins TRBV29-1 to TRBJ2-2, with TRBD2 identical over 9 bases. The germline V gene encodes CDR1 SQVTM and CDR2 ANQGSEA. The length of the CDR3 is 14 residues. With V trimmed by 6 bases and J by 7 bases, 9 bases remained unmatched. CDR3 in DNA: TGCAGCGTCCTTAGCGGGAGCAGGAACGGGGAGCTGTTTTTT. Its translation: CSVLSGSRNGELFF.

The V gene is TRBV2, the J gene TRBJ1-6, with D possibly TRBD1 on 6 matching bases. The germline gives CDR1 SNHLY, CDR2 FYNNEI. The CDR3 is 16 residues long. V was pared by 1 base and J by 10 bases, with 17 bases between. The CDR3 DNA is TGTGCCAGCAGTGAAGAACAGGGCTTTGTCGGATCACCCCTCCACTTT. Its translation: CASSEEQGFVGSPLHF.

This chain connects TRBV7-2 to TRBJ2-3; D is possibly TRBD1 (7 bases). Trimming left V 3 bases short and J 5 bases short, with 9 bases between. This CDR3 comprises 13 residues. CDR1 is SGHTA, CDR2 FQGNSA, per germline. The CDR3 region has the DNA TGTGCCAGCAGCTTCAGGGGGGTAGATACGCAGTATTTT. This codes for CASSFRGVDTQYF.

The chain carries TRBV19 and TRBJ1-1; 8 positions match TRBD1. V trimming: 7 bases; J trimming: 4 bases; junction bases outside the gene matches: 5. The length of the CDR3 is 13 residues. Germline V gives CDR1 LNHDA, CDR2 SQIVND (reference sequence). Written as DNA, the CDR3 is TGTGCCAGTACCAGGGGGCAAGGCACTGAAGCTTTCTTT. Amino acids: CASTRGQGTEAFF.

The genes are TRBV6-5 and TRBJ2-1, with no clear D. V was pared by 0 bases and J by 0 bases, with 6 bases between. The CDR3 runs to 15 residues. The V gene's germline CDR1 is MNHEY and CDR2 SVGAGI. The CDR3 sequence: CASSYSLVSYNEQFF. The CDR3 DNA follows: TGTGCCAGCAGTTACTCCCTCGTCTCCTACAATGAGCAGTTCTTC.

This chain joins TRBV4-3 and TRBJ1-1, with a tentative D call TRBD1 (6 bases). CDR1 and CDR2 from the germline V gene are LGHNA and YSLEER. V was pared by 4 bases and J by 0 bases, with 15 bases between. The CDR3 loop spans 16 amino acids. The CDR3 here is CASSLQAGDLNTEAFF. The CDR3 coding sequence is TGCGCCAGCAGCCTTCAGGCAGGGGATTTGAACACTGAAGCTTTCTTT.